These 10 T cell receptor beta chains came from one sample sequenced in a study of blood T cell repertoires in COVID-19. The data were produced by immunoSEQ multiplex PCR, yet TCRdb's version contains in-frame clones alone and is incomplete. The sample yields about 140,000 clones, 75% to 85% seen once. Material for sequencing was peripheral blood. These TCRs come from a middle-aged man with acute or convalescent COVID-19.

V and J are TRBV29-1 and TRBJ2-1; the D is unclear. V shed 6 bases and J shed 0 bases, with 12 bases lying between them. Germline CDR1 reads SQVTM; CDR2 reads ANQGSEA. CDR3 size: 14 residues. In nucleotides, the CDR3 is TGCAGCGTAACGAGTAGACTCTCCTACAATGAGCAGTTCTTC. Its translation is CSVTSRLSYNEQFF.

This clone was seen a single time. V is TRBV7-2 and J is TRBJ2-2; 9 nucleotides match TRBD1. Germline lookup yields CDR1 SGHTA and CDR2 FQGNSA. The ends lost 1 base at V and 4 bases at J; junction bases unmatched: 10. This CDR3 contains 18 residues. In DNA form, the CDR3 reads TGTGCCAGCAGCTTAGATCGGGACAGGGTCGCTTTCACCGGGGAGCTGTTTTTT. It specifies CASSLDRDRVAFTGELFF.

As for this clone: The junction differs from germline at one of its ends, possibly a read error. The rearrangement links TRBV14 to TRBJ1-6, with 7 bases matching TRBD1. Per the germline V gene, CDR1 is SGHDN and CDR2 is FVKESK. The CDR3 extends over 13 amino acids. The CDR3 bases are TGTGCCAGCAGCCAAATCTGCCGCGACAGGGAAGACTTT. Translated, it gives CASSQICRDREDF.

The genes are TRBV7-8 and TRBJ1-2; 7 nucleotides agree with TRBD1. CDR3 size: 15 residues. Trimming took 2 bases from V and 4 from J; bases not matched to a gene: 7. Germline CDR1 reads SGHVS; CDR2 reads FQNEAQ. Here the CDR3 reads CASSLFGQGGYGYTF. The CDR3, as DNA: TGTGCCAGCAGCTTATTTGGGCAGGGGGGCTATGGCTACACCTTC.

The CDR3 loop reads CATSDFWASGSQETQYF. CDR3 DNA sequence: TGTGCCACCAGTGATTTCTGGGCTAGCGGGAGCCAAGAGACCCAGTACTTC. This chain uses TRBV24-1 with TRBJ2-5; the match to TRBD2 covers 10 bases. CDR1 is KGHDR and CDR2 is SFDVKD in the germline V gene. CDR3 length: 17 amino acids. Unmatched junction bases numbered 5, after V lost 1 base and J lost 1 base.

V and J are TRBV5-4 and TRBJ2-1; TRBD2 matches at 10 bases. V lost 5 bases to trimming and J lost 3 bases; unmatched junction nucleotides: 5. The CDR3 totals 15 residues. The germline V gene has CDR1 SGHNT and CDR2 YYREEE (reference sequence). The CDR3 sequence is CASRDGTSVYNEQFF. The DNA for the CDR3 is TGTGCCAGCAGAGACGGGACTAGCGTCTACAATGAGCAGTTCTTC.

The chain joins TRBV6-5 to TRBJ2-1; 10 nucleotides line up with TRBD2. The germline gives CDR1 MNHEY, CDR2 SVGAGI. V lost 3 bases, J lost 5 bases, and 7 bases stayed unmatched. The CDR3 consists of 16 residues. This chain's CDR3 is CASSYYLAGEDNEQFF. CDR3 DNA: TGTGCCAGCAGTTATTACCTAGCGGGGGAAGACAATGAGCAGTTCTTC.

This clone was recorded once. The J gene is TRBJ2-3, the V gene TRBV7-2; D gene unclear. V lost 4 bases to trimming and J lost 0 bases, with 17 bases between them. The germline V gene has CDR1 SGHTA and CDR2 FQGNSA. There are 17 residues in the CDR3. The CDR3 here is CASSYGPPPASTDTQYF. The DNA for the CDR3 is TGTGCCAGCAGCTATGGCCCTCCCCCCGCTAGCACAGATACGCAGTATTTT.

V usage is TRBV7-3 and J usage is TRBJ2-5; TRBD2 matches at 10 bases. Germline V gives CDR1 SGHTA, CDR2 FQGTGA. Trimming cost V 5 bases and J 5 bases; bases outside gene matches: 5. This CDR3 is 14 amino acids long. CDR3 amino acids: CASSPTLAGETQYF. Here the CDR3 DNA reads TGTGCCAGCAGCCCGACACTAGCGGGGGAGACCCAGTACTTC.

The chain carries TRBV7-2 and TRBJ1-2; maybe TRBD1 (5 bases). Germline CDR1 and CDR2: SGHTA and FQGNSA. V lost 3 bases, J lost 4 bases, and 21 bases lay in between. The CDR3 contains 17 residues. CDR3 loop: CASSFQTRAQYPYGYTF. Written as DNA, the CDR3 is TGTGCCAGCAGCTTTCAGACCAGGGCCCAATACCCCTATGGCTACACCTTC.